A selection of T cell receptor beta chains follows, all from one sample in a study of Ad26.COV2.S vaccination and SARS-CoV-2 variants. Only in-frame clones appear in the TCRdb table, and some are missing; sequencing was by immunoSEQ multiplex PCR. Of about 460,000 clones in the sample, roughly 87% are singletons; the top ten hold around 1.6%. This material consisted of peripheral blood, taken in a trial of Ad26.COV2.S vaccine versus placebo. These receptors were collected from a person aged 18-60 years who received the Ad26.COV2.S COVID-19 vaccine or a placebo. Both conserved end residues are part of each CDR3. A D gene is named only where the DNA matches it firmly. A clone size is listed for some rows: how often the clone was seen (once, few, many), or a class if it is expanded.

d_call,j_call,v_call,clone_size,cdr3_aa,cdr3_nt
TRBD1,TRBJ2-1,TRBV7-9,NA,CASSAGTDYNEQFF,TGTGCCAGCAGCGCCGGGACAGATTACAATGAGCAGTTCTTC
TRBD1,TRBJ2-1,TRBV9,NA,CASSLSFGQGVHNEQFF,TGTGCCAGCAGCCTGAGCTTTGGACAGGGGGTGCACAATGAGCAGTTCTTC
NA,TRBJ2-1,TRBV11-3,NA,CASSLGQFF,TGTGCCAGCAGCCTTGGGCAGTTCTTC
TRBD1,TRBJ1-2,TRBV30,NA,CAFSRTGSWDGYTF,TGTGCCTTCTCACGGACAGGGTCCTGGGATGGCTACACCTTC
NA,TRBJ2-5,TRBV18,NA,CASSPLAPQLEETQYF,TGTGCCAGCTCACCCCTTGCCCCCCAACTAGAGGAGACCCAGTACTTC
NA,TRBJ2-5,TRBV11-2,NA,CASSLGTGDWETQYF,TGTGCCAGCAGCTTAGGAACAGGGGACTGGGAGACCCAGTACTTC
TRBD2,TRBJ2-3,TRBV11-2,NA,CASSLGAGVADTQYF,TGTGCCAGCAGCTTAGGGGCGGGAGTGGCAGATACGCAGTATTTT
TRBD2,TRBJ2-3,TRBV27,NA,CASSDQLAGVTHTQYF,TGTGCCAGCAGTGACCAACTAGCGGGAGTCACACATACGCAGTATTTT
TRBD1,TRBJ2-7,TRBV28,NA,CASSRDRTYEQYF,TGTGCCAGCAGCCGGGACAGGACCTACGAGCAGTACTTC
NA,TRBJ1-1,TRBV6-5,once,CASSYLVVRKETEAFF,TGTGCCAGCAGTTACTTAGTGGTCAGGAAGGAAACTGAAGCTTTCTTT
NA,TRBJ1-5,TRBV28,NA,CASSPPQHF,TGTGCCAGCAGTCCCCCCCAGCATTTT
TRBD1,TRBJ2-7,TRBV6-5,NA,CASSRMTGDPYEQYF,TGTGCCAGCAGTCGCATGACAGGGGATCCCTACGAGCAGTACTTC
NA,TRBJ1-1,TRBV7-9,NA,CASSSINTGLLNTEAFF,TGTGCCAGCAGCTCTATAAATACAGGGCTCCTGAACACTGAAGCTTTCTTT
NA,TRBJ2-1,TRBV12-2,NA,CASRLAILAGDNEQFF,TGTGCAAGTCGCTTAGCGATACTAGCGGGCGACAATGAGCAGTTCTTC
TRBD2,TRBJ2-3,TRBV13,NA,CASAERGFSTDTQYF,TGTGCCAGCGCAGAGCGGGGGTTTAGCACAGATACGCAGTATTTT
NA,TRBJ2-5,TRBV7-9,NA,CASSPGASGNQETQYF,TGTGCCAGCAGCCCGGGGGCGAGCGGGAACCAAGAGACCCAGTACTTC
NA,TRBJ2-1,TRBV19,NA,CASSILATSNEQFF,TGTGCCAGTAGTATACTAGCCACGTCCAATGAGCAGTTCTTC
NA,TRBJ1-2,TRBV21-1,NA,CASSKQGPRLWGYTF,TGTGCCAGCAGCAAACAGGGGCCCCGATTATGGGGCTACACCTTC
NA,TRBJ2-5,TRBV4-1,NA,CASSQVTEETQYF,TGCGCCAGCAGCCAAGTTACAGAAGAGACCCAGTACTTC
NA,TRBJ2-6,TRBV6-2/TRBV6-3,once,CASSYLAPRALSGANVLTF,TGTGCCAGCAGTTACTTGGCTCCGCGAGCTCTCTCTGGGGCCAACGTCCTGACTTTC
TRBD2,TRBJ2-2,TRBV6-1,NA,CASSDPGLAGGPTGELFF,TGTGCCAGCAGTGATCCGGGACTAGCGGGGGGTCCCACCGGGGAGCTGTTTTTT
TRBD2,TRBJ2-3,TRBV3-1/TRBV3-2,NA,CASSQDHRAGLLFANTDTQYF,TGTGCCAGCAGCCAAGATCATCGAGCGGGGCTGCTATTCGCTAACACAGATACGCAGTATTTT
NA,TRBJ1-2,TRBV19,NA,CASSIPRGDYGYTF,TGTGCCAGTAGTATTCCCCGGGGGGACTATGGCTACACCTTC
NA,TRBJ2-5,TRBV7-2,NA,CASSLAGWEETQYF,TGTGCCAGCAGCTTAGCCGGGTGGGAAGAGACCCAGTACTTC
NA,TRBJ1-1,TRBV7-9,NA,CASSPPGHTEAFF,TGTGCCAGCAGCCCCCCGGGACACACTGAAGCTTTCTTT
TRBD1,TRBJ1-1,TRBV14,NA,CASSLWTGAAFF,TGTGCCAGCAGCCTGTGGACAGGGGCCGCTTTCTTT
NA,TRBJ2-5,TRBV9,few,CASSPTSGGGQETQYF,TGTGCCAGCAGCCCTACCTCGGGTGGGGGCCAAGAGACCCAGTACTTC
TRBD2,TRBJ2-2,TRBV28,NA,CASRSSGRELFF,TGTGCCAGCAGATCTAGCGGTCGGGAGCTGTTTTTT